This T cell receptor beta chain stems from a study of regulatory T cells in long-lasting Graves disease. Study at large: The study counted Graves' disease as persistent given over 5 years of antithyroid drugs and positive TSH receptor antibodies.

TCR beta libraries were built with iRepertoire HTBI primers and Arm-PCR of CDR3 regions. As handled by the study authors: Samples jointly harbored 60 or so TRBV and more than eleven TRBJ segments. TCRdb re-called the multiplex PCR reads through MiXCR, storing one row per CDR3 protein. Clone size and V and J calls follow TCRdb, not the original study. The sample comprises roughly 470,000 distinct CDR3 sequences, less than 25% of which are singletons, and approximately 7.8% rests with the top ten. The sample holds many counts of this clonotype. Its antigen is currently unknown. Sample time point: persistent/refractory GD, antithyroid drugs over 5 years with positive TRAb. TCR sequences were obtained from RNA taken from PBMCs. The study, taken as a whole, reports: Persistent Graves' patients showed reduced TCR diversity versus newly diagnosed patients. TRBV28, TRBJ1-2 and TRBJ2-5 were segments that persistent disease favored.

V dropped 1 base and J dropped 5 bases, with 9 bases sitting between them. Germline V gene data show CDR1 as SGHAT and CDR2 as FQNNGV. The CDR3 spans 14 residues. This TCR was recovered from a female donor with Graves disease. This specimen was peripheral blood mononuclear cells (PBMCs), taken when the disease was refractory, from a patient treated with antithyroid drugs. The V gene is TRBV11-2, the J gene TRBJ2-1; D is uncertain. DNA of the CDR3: TGTGCCAGCAGCTTAGCAGGTGGTAACAATGAGCAGTTCTTC. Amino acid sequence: CASSLAGGNNEQFF. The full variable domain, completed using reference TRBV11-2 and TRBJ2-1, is EAGVAQSPRYKIIEKRQSVAFWCNPISGHATLYWYQQILGQGPKLLIQFQNNGVVDDSQLPKDRFSAERLKGVDSTLKIQPAKLEDSAVYLCASSLAGGNNEQFFGPGTRLTVL.